Below, one TCR beta chain is given with its context. The antigen is undetermined. Isolation per sample recovered at least 6 million PBMCs. These data come from a study of blood T cells in healthy people across ages. Study results and limitations: Underestimates were what the diversity estimates from one million T cells were considered to be.

The second PCR ran about 6 to 12 cycles with a sample-barcoded 5' primer and J-beta primers. TCRdb re-called the 5' RACE reads with MiXCR, one entry per CDR3 protein. Here the sample spans around 1,100,000 distinct CDR3 sequences, 35% to 45% being singletons. There are 14 residues in the CDR3. The ends were cut back, 5 bases at V and 5 bases at J, with 15 bases in the middle. The source of this sequence is a man aged 18-30 years in good health. Sequenced input: blood. The V and J genes are TRBV12-3 or TRBV12-4 and TRBJ1-1; D ambiguous. Written as DNA, the CDR3 is TGTGCCAGCAGTCCTATGGGCAGGAATACTGAAGCTTTCTTT. Protein sequence: CASSPMGRNTEAFF.